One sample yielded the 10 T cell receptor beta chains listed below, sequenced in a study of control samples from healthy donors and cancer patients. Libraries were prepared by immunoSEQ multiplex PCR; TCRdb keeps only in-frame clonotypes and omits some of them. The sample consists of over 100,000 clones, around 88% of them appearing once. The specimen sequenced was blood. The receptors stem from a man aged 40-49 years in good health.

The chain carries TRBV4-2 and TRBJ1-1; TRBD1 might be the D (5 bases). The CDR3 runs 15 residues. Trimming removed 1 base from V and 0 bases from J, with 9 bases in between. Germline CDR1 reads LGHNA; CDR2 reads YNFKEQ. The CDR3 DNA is TGTGCCAGCAGCCAAGGGGAGGGGATGAACACTGAAGCTTTCTTT. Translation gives CASSQGEGMNTEAFF.

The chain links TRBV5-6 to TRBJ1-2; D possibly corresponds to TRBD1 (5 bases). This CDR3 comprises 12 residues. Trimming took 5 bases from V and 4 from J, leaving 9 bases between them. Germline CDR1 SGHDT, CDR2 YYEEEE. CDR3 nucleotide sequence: TGTGCCAGCAGATACGACAGCTATGGCTACACCTTC. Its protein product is CASRYDSYGYTF.

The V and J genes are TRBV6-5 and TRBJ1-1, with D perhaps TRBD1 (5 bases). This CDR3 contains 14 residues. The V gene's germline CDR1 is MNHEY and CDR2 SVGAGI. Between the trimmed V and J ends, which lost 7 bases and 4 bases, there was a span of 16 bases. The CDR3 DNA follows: TGTGCCAGCACCGTCGGGACCTTGTTCACTGAAGCTTTCTTT. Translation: CASTVGTLFTEAFF.

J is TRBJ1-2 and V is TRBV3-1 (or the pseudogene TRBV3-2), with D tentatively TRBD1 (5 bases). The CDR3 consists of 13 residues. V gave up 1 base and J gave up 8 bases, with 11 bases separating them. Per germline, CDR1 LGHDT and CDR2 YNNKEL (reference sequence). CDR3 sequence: CASSQGLTGGYTF. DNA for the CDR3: TGTGCCAGCAGCCAAGGGCTAACAGGCGGCTACACCTTC.

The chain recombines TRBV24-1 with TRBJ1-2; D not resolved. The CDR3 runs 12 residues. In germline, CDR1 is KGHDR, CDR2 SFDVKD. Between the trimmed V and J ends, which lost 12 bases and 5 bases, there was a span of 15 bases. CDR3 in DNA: TGTGCCTCCAATCTAGGAGGTTATGGCTACACCTTC. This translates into CASNLGGYGYTF.

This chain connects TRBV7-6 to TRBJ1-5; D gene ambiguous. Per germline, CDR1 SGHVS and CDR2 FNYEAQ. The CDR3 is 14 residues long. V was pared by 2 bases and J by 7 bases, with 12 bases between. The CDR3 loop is CASSLNVGGQPQHF. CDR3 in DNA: TGTGCCAGCAGCTTAAATGTTGGAGGGCAGCCCCAGCATTTT.

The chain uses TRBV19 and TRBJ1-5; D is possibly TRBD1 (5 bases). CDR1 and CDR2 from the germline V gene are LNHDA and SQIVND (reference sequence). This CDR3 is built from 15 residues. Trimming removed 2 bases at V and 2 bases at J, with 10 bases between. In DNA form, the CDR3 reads TGTGCCAGTAGTATACGGGGGTCGGGCAATCAGCCCCAGCATTTT. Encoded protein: CASSIRGSGNQPQHF.

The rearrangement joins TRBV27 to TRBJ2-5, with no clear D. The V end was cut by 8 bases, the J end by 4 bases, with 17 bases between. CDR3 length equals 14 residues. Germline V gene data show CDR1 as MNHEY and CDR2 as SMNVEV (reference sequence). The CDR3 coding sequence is TGTGCCAGCCGTTCTACCGCGAGTGGAGAGACCCAGTACTTC. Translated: CASRSTASGETQYF.

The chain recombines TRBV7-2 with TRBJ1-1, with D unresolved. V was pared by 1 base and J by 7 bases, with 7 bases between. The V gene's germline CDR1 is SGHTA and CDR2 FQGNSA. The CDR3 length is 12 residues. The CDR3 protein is CASSLGIGEAFF. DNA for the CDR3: TGTGCCAGCAGCTTAGGAATAGGTGAAGCTTTCTTT.

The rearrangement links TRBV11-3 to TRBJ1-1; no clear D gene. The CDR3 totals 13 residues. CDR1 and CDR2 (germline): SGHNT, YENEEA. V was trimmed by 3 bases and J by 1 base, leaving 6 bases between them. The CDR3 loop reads CASSFQQNTEAFF. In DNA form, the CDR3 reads TGTGCCAGCAGCTTCCAGCAGAACACTGAAGCTTTCTTT.